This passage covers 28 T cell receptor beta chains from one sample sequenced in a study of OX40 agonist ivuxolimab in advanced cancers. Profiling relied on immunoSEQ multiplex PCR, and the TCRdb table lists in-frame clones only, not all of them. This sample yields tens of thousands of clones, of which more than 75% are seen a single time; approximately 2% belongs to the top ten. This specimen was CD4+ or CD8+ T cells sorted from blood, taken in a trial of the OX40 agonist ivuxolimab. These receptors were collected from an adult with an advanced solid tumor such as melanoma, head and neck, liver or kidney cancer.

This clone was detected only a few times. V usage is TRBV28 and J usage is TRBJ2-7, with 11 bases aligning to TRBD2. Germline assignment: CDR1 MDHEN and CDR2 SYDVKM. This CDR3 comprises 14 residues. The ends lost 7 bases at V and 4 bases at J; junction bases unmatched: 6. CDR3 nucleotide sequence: TGTGCCAGCAAGTTAGCGGGAGGGCCGTACGAGCAGTACTTC. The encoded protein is CASKLAGGPYEQYF.

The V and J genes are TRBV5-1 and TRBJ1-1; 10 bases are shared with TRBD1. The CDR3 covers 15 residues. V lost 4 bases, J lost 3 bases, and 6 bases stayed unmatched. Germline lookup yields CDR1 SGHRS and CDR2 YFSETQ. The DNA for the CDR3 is TGCGCCAGCAGCCCCCGGACAGGGGGAGACACTGAAGCTTTCTTT. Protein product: CASSPRTGGDTEAFF.

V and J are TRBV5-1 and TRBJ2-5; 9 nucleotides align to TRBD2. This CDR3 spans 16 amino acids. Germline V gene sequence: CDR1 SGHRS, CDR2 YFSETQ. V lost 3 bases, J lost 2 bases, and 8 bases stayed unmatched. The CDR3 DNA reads TGCGCCAGCAGCTCTTCCCCAGCGGGAGGACAAGAGACCCAGTACTTC. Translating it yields CASSSSPAGGQETQYF.

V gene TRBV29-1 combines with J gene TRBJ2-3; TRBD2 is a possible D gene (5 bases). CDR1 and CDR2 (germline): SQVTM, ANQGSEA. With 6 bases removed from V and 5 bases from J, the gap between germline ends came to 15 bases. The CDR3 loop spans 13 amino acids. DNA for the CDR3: TGCAGCGTGTCCGGGGATGAGAGAGATACGCAGTATTTT. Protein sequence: CSVSGDERDTQYF.

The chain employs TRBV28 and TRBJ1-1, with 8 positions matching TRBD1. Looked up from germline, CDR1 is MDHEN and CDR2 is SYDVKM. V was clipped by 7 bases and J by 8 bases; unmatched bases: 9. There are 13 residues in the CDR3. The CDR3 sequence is CASIHGQGGEAFF. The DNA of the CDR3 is TGTGCCAGCATCCACGGACAGGGTGGGGAAGCTTTCTTT.

The CDR3 DNA follows: TGTGCCAGCAGGGAATCTGGGGCCAACGTCCTGACTTTC. It translates to CASRESGANVLTF. J is TRBJ2-6 and V is TRBV6-5, with D uncertain. V was clipped by 6 bases and J by 1 base, with 4 bases between them. Germline CDR1 is MNHEY and CDR2 is SVGAGI. The CDR3 has 13 amino acids.

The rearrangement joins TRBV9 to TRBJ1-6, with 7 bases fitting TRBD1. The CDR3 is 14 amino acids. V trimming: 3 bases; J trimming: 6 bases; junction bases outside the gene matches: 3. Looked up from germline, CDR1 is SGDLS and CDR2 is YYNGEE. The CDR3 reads CASSETGRNSPLHF. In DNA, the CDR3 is TGTGCCAGCAGCGAGACAGGGCGTAATTCACCCCTCCACTTT.

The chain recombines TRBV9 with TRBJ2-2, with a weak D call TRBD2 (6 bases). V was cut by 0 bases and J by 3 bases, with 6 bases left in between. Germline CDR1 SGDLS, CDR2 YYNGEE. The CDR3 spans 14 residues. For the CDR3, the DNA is TGTGCCAGCAGCGTAGGCGGGGACACCGGGGAGCTGTTTTTT. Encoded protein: CASSVGGDTGELFF. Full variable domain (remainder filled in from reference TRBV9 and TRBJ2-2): DSGVTQTPKHLITATGQRVTLRCSPRSGDLSVYWYQQSLDQGLQFLIQYYNGEERAKGNILERFSAQQFPDLHSELNLSSLELGDSALYFCASSVGGDTGELFFGEGSRLTVL.

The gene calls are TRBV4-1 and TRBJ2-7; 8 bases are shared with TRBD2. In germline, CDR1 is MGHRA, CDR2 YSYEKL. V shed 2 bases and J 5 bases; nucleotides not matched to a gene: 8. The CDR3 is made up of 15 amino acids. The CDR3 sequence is CASSQTREGFDEQYF. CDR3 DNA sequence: TGCGCCAGCAGCCAAACCCGGGAGGGCTTTGACGAGCAGTACTTC.

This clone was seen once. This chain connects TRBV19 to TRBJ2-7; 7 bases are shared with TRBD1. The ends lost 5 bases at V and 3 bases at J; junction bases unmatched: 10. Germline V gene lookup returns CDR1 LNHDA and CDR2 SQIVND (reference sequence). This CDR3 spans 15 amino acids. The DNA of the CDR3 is TGTGCCAGTAGTGACTCAGGGGGTAACTACTACGAGCAGTACTTC. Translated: CASSDSGGNYYEQYF. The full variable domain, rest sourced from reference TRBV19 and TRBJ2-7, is DGGITQSPKYLFRKEGQNVTLSCEQNLNHDAMYWYRQDPGQGLRLIYYSQIVNDFQKGDIAEGYSVSREKKESFPLTVTSAQKNPTAFYLCASSDSGGNYYEQYFGPGTRLTVT.

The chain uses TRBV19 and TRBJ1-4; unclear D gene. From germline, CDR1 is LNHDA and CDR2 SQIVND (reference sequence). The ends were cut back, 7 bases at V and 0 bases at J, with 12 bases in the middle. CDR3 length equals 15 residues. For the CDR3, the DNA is TGTGCCAGTACCAGATGGGTGGCAACTAATGAAAAACTGTTTTTT. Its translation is CASTRWVATNEKLFF.

CDR3 nucleotides: TGTGCCAGCAGTTTTGTGACAGCGCAGCCCCAGCATTTT. This sequence encodes CASSFVTAQPQHF. The gene calls are TRBV28 and TRBJ1-5, with a possible D match to TRBD1 (5 bases). Germline CDR1 reads MDHEN; CDR2 reads SYDVKM. There are 13 residues in the CDR3. V was pared by 3 bases and J by 7 bases, with 10 bases between.

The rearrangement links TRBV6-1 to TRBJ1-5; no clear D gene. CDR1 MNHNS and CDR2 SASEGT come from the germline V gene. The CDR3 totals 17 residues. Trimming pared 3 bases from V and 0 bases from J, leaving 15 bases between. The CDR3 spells CASSDNKNTNSNQPQHF. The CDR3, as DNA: TGTGCCAGCAGTGATAATAAGAACACAAATAGCAATCAGCCCCAGCATTTT.

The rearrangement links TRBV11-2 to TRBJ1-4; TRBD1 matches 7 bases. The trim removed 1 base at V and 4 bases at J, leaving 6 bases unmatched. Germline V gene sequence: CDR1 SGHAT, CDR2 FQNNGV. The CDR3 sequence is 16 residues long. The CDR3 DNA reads TGTGCCAGCAGCTTAGGAGGGGCAGGGGGTAATGAAAAACTGTTTTTT. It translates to CASSLGGAGGNEKLFF.

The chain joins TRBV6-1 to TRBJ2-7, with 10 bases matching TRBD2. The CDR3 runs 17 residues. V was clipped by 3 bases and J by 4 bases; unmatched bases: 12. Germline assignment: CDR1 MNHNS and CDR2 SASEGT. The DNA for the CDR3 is TGTGCCAGCAGTGATGGGCCAGCGGGAGGGCCGGGGTACGAGCAGTACTTC. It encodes CASSDGPAGGPGYEQYF.

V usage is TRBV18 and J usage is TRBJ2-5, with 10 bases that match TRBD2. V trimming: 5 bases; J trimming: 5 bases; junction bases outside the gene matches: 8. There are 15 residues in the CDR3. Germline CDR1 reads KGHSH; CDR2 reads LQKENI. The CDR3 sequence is CASSSIAGGMETQYF. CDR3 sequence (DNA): TGTGCCAGCTCAAGTATAGCGGGAGGTATGGAGACCCAGTACTTC.

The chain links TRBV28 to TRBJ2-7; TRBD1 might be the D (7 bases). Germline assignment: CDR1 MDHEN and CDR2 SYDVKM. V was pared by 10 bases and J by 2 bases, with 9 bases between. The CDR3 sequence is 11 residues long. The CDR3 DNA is TGTGCCACCAGGGGGGCCTACGAGCAGTACTTC. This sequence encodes CATRGAYEQYF.

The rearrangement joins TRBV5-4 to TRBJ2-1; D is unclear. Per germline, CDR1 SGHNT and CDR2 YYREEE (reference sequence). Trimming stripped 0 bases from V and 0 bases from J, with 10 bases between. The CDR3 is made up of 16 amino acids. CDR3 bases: TGTGCCAGCAGCTTGGCCGGTTTAGGCTCCTACAATGAGCAGTTCTTC. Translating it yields CASSLAGLGSYNEQFF. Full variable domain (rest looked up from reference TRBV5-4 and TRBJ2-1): ETGVTQSPTHLIKTRGQQVTLRCSSQSGHNTVSWYQQALGQGPQFIFQYYREEENGRGNFPPRFSGLQFPNYSSELNVNALELDDSALYLCASSLAGLGSYNEQFFGPGTRLTVL.

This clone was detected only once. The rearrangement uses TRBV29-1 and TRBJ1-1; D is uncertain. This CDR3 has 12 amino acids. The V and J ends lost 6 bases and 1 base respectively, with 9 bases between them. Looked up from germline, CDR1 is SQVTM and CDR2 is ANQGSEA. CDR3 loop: CSVSQENTEAFF. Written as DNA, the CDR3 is TGCAGCGTATCCCAAGAGAACACTGAAGCTTTCTTT.

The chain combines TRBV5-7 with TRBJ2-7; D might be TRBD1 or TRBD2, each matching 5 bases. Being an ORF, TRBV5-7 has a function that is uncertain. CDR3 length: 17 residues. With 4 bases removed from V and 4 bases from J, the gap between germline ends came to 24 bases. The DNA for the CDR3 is TGTGCCAGCAGCCTTTCTCAGGGAGAGGTTTTACTATACGAGCAGTACTTC. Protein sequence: CASSLSQGEVLLYEQYF.

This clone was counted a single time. The CDR3 sequence: CAWSVGNQETQYF. In DNA form, the CDR3 reads TGTGCCTGGAGTGTAGGCAACCAAGAGACCCAGTACTTC. This chain joins TRBV30 and TRBJ2-5; D not resolved. The CDR3 extends over 13 amino acids. Germline CDR1 is GTSNPN and CDR2 is SVGIG (reference sequence). Trimming stripped 0 bases from V and 0 bases from J, with 5 bases between. Supplemented by reference TRBV30 and TRBJ2-5, the full variable domain reads SQTIHQWPATLVQPVGSPLSLECTVEGTSNPNLYWYRQAAGRGLQLLFYSVGIGQISSEVPQNLSASRPQDRQFILSSKKLLLSDSGFYLCAWSVGNQETQYFGPGTRLLVL.

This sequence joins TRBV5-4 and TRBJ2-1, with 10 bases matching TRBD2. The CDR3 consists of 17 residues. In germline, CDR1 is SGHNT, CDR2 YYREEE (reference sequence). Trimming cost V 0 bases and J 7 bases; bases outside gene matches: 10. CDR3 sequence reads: CASSLAFGLAGVNEQFF. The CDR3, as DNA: TGTGCCAGCAGCTTGGCGTTTGGTCTAGCGGGAGTTAATGAGCAGTTCTTC.

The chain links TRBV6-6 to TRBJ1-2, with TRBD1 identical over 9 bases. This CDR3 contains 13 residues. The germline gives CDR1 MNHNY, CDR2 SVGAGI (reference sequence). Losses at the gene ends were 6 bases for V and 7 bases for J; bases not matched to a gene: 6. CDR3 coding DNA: TGTGCCAGCAGCGGGACAGGGTCGACTGGCTACACCTTC. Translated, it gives CASSGTGSTGYTF.

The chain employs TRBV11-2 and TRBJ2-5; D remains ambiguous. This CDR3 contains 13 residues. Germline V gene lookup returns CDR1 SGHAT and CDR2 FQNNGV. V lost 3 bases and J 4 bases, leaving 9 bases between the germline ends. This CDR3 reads CASSFGLVETQYF. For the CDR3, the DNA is TGTGCCAGCAGCTTCGGTCTAGTAGAGACCCAGTACTTC.

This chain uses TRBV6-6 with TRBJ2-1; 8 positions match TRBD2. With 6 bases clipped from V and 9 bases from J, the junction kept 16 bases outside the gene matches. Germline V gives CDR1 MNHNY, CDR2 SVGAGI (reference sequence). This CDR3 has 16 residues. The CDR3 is CASRAKGLATIGEQFF. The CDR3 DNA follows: TGTGCCAGCAGAGCTAAAGGACTAGCTACGATAGGTGAGCAGTTCTTC.

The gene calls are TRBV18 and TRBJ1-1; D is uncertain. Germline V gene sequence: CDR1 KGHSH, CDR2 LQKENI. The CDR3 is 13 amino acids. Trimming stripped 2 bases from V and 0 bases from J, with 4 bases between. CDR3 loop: CASSPTMNTEAFF. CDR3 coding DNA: TGTGCCAGCTCACCAACGATGAACACTGAAGCTTTCTTT.

The CDR3 region has the DNA TGCGCCAGCAGCTTGCGAGCGGACTACGAGCAGTACTTC. It specifies CASSLRADYEQYF. The V call is TRBV5-1, the J call TRBJ2-7; TRBD2 might be the D (5 bases). The CDR3 is 13 residues long. V dropped 1 base and J dropped 3 bases, with 8 bases sitting between them. CDR1 SGHRS and CDR2 YFSETQ come from the germline V gene.

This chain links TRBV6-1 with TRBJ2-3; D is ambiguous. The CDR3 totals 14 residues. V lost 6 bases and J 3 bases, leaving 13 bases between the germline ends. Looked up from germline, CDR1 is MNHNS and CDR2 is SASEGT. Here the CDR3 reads CASRLGQVTDTQYF. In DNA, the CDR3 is TGTGCCAGCAGGTTAGGTCAGGTAACAGATACGCAGTATTTT.